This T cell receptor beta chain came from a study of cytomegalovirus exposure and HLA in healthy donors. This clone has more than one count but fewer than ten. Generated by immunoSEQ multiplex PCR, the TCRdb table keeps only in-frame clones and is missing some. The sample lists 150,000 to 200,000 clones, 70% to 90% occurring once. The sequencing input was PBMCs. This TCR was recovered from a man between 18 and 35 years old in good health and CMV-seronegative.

In nucleotides, the CDR3 is TGTGCCACTTCGACACCGAACACTGAAGCTTTCTTT. This sequence encodes CATSTPNTEAFF. The chain has TRBV19 and TRBJ1-1; D is uncertain. CDR1 is LNHDA, CDR2 SQIVND, per germline (reference sequence). This CDR3 comprises 12 residues. V lost 10 bases and J 1 base, leaving 10 bases between the germline ends.